This T cell receptor (beta chain) was identified in a study of blood T cell repertoires in COVID-19. The wider study: COVID-19 samples collected from the United States, Italy and Spain covered acute and convalescent phases. Nucleic acid was either cDNA or gDNA, and it came from T cells, B-cell-depleted T cells, or PBMCs.

This clone occurred a few times. Study processing details: Reference gene primer amplification gave estimated nucleated cell counts. This table comes from immunoSEQ multiplex PCR, and its TCRdb copy is limited to in-frame clones, with some not included. That table supplies the V and J calls and clone size; D and trimming were determined from the DNA. The table records 120,000 or so clones, 88% of them present only once. The clonotype originates from a human donor in a cohort sampled during active COVID-19. Sequencing input: peripheral blood.

CDR3 loop: CASSQTGSNEQFF. CDR3 in DNA: TGTGCCAGCAGTCAAACAGGGAGCAATGAGCAGTTCTTC. The chain is built from TRBV7-9 and TRBJ2-1; possibly TRBD1 for D (6 bases). Per the germline V gene, CDR1 is SEHNR and CDR2 is FQNEAQ (reference sequence). The CDR3 length is 13 residues. The V end was cut by 6 bases, the J end by 6 bases, with 12 bases between.